The clone carrying this T cell receptor beta chain has more than one count but fewer than ten. This record belongs to a study of CD8+ T cells in alopecia areata. Trimming took 2 bases from V and 0 from J, leaving 7 bases between them. The CDR3 has 14 residues. CDR1 is GTSNPN, CDR2 SVGIG, per germline (reference sequence). Treatment: oral pan-JAK inhibitor, 5-10 mg twice daily. Extraction and reverse transcription of RNA yielded cDNA as the sequencing template. The protocol was immunoSEQ multiplex PCR, while the TCRdb copy is restricted to in-frame clones and leaves out a portion. The data show 140,000 to 150,000 clones, around half seen once.

The material was CD8+ T cells sorted from blood, obtained at week 4, from a patient treated with tofacitinib. This TCR was recovered from a human donor with alopecia areata. The chain combines TRBV30 with TRBJ2-2; D gene uncertain. CDR3 in amino acids: CAWSKDPNTGELFF. CDR3 nucleotides: TGTGCCTGGAGTAAGGACCCGAACACCGGGGAGCTGTTTTTT. Combining the CDR3 with reference TRBV30 and TRBJ2-2 gives the whole variable domain SQTIHQWPATLVQPVGSPLSLECTVEGTSNPNLYWYRQAAGRGLQLLFYSVGIGQISSEVPQNLSASRPQDRQFILSSKKLLLSDSGFYLCAWSKDPNTGELFFGEGSRLTVL.